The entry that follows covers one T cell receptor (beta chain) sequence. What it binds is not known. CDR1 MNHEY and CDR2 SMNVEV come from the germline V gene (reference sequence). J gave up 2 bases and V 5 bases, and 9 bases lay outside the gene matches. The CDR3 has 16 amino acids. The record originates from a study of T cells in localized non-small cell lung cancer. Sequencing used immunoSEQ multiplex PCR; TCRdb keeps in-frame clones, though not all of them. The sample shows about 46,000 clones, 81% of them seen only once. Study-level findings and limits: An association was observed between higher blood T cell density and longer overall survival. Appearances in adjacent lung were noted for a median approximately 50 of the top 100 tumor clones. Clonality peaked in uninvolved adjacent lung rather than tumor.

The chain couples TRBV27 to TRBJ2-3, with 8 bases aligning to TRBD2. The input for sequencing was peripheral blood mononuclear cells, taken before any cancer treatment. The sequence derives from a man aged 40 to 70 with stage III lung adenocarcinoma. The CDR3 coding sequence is TGTGCCAGCAGTCCCTCGGGGGGGCTATACACAGATACGCAGTATTTT. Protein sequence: CASSPSGGLYTDTQYF.